This T cell receptor beta chain was sequenced in a study of T cell clonality in common variable immunodeficiency. Heparinized whole blood, roughly 4.5 to 9 ml, came from each donor. This table comes from immunoSEQ multiplex PCR, and its TCRdb copy is limited to in-frame clones, with some not included. The data show approximately 52,000 clones, with none appearing a single time. The CDR3 runs to 14 residues. J lost 6 bases, V lost 1 base, and 3 bases had no gene match. Germline loops: CDR1 SEHNR, CDR2 FQNEAQ (reference sequence). This clone came up many times. Its antigen is currently unknown. The CDR3 is cut off 3 residues early in the read; its end comes from the germline J gene. The study, taken as a whole, reports: Links between repertoire features and CVID complications were heterogeneity-limited. CVID subjects showed higher TCRbeta clonality than healthy controls.

Sequencing was performed on peripheral blood mononuclear cells. The sequence derives from a person aged 18-69 years in good health. V is TRBV7-9 and J is TRBJ2-7; 10 positions agree with TRBD2. CDR3 region: CASSLGPSGSEQYF. The sequenced part of the CDR3 DNA is TGTGCCAGCAGCTTAGGCCCTAGCGGGAGCGAG.